The entry below describes one TCR beta chain. Which antigen it targets is not known. There are no base qualities to consult, and no much larger clone falls within one base. This sample is part of a study of blood T cell repertoires in COVID-19 (dated by TCRdb to the early 2020s). As for the study more broadly: Samples from collaborators originated in the United States, Italy and Spain and spanned both the acute and convalescent phases of COVID-19. Deeply sampled blood TCRbeta repertoires from subjects exposed to, actively infected with, or recovered from COVID-19 were included in the dataset. Samples were obtained from the ongoing ImmuneRACE study (first 160 participants) and from about 1,300 subjects provided by 6 global collaborators. The prospective study material was composed of cDNA or gDNA derived from T cells, B-cell-depleted T cells, or PBMCs. Sample metadata almost always included a de-identified subject ID, COVID-19 status, age in years and sex. Where available, HLA class I and class II types were taken from metadata supplied by the sample provider and were not determined by assay-based typing. A freely available public database, intended as a resource for researchers studying the immune response to SARS-CoV-2, is where the repertoires were released.

What the authors observed across the whole study: Clinical and demographic metadata were provided uncurated, with the amount varying by source and participant.

Collaborating institutions collected whole blood in K2EDTA tubes following their own protocols. Collaborator samples were shipped for TCRbeta analysis as frozen whole blood, isolated PBMCs, or DNA extracted from either sample type. V drops 0 bases and J drops 1 base, leaving 7 bases in between. Including cysteine and phenylalanine, the CDR3 has 14 amino acids. The CDR3 DNA has 42 bases and is translated from base 1. CDR1 and CDR2, per the germline V gene, are SGHRS and YFSETQ. TCRbeta CDR3 regions were amplified from genomic DNA using the immunoSEQ Assay, a bias-controlled multiplex PCR. Per the source publication's procedure: Within the assay, amplification of reference gene primers was used to estimate how many nucleated cells each sample contained. To quantify the absolute abundance of each unique TCRbeta CDR3 rearrangement, sequence reads were collapsed and filtered. For each sample, productive Simpson clonality was calculated as the square root of Simpson's diversity index across productive rearrangements. Drawn from immuneACCESS, this table holds only the in-frame rearrangements with V and J called that TCRdb kept. Clones are partly lost; checked studies trace under half to an unresolved V gene and leave the rest unexplained. That table gives V, J and clone size, and the DNA gave D and trimming. The sample contains roughly 77,000 clones, around four fifths of them found a single time. The ten largest account for less than 10% of the sample.

Recombination linked TRBV5-1 to TRBJ1-1; TRBD1 is a possible D gene, resting on 5 matching bases. This TCR derives from a human donor in a cohort sampled during active COVID-19. What was sequenced was peripheral blood. The CDR3 amino acid sequence is: CASSLDGGNTEAFF. The bases are TGCGCCAGCAGCTTGGACGGGGGGAACACTGAAGCTTTCTTT.